This T cell receptor (beta chain) was identified during a study of cytomegalovirus exposure and HLA in healthy donors. About this clone itself: Its antigen is currently unknown.

V was clipped by 0 bases and J by 7 bases, with 13 bases between them. Germline CDR1 MGHRA, CDR2 YSYEKL. This CDR3 spans 15 amino acids. Sequencing used immunoSEQ multiplex PCR; TCRdb keeps in-frame clones, though not all of them. The sample holds some 170,000 clones; roughly 91% are singletons and the top ten take around a tenth. Study-wide points: A list of 164 TCR beta chains associated with cytomegalovirus was given. Reported results showed that the classifier diagnosed cytomegalovirus status with high specificity and sensitivity.

The rearrangement uses TRBV4-1 and TRBJ1-5, with D perhaps matching TRBD1 (5 bases). Specimen: PBMCs. This TCR came from a woman aged 18-35 years in good health and CMV-seropositive. CDR3 residues: CASSQEFAGGQPQHF. CDR3 nucleotides: TGCGCCAGCAGCCAAGAATTCGCGGGGGGACAGCCCCAGCATTTT.